This T cell receptor (beta chain) was sequenced during a study of shared T cell receptors in the human thymus. The CDR3 is 16 amino acids. Trimming removed 5 bases at V and 1 base at J, with 17 bases between. Germline loops: CDR1 SGHTA, CDR2 FQGTGA. Repertoires were generated with immunoSEQ multiplex PCR, while TCRdb's copy carries only in-frame clones and drops some. This table has 600,000 or so clones, 87% appearing once. This sample was shared with a second study, whose subject was human thymus T cells. This second study says: Thymic and blood repertoires appeared to display a bias in their usage of V and J genes. Related work showed strongly overlapping thymic repertoires across unrelated individuals.

This clonotype was sampled from a boy in the first two years of life with a congenital heart defect. The chain recombines TRBV7-3 with TRBJ2-5; D possibly corresponds to TRBD2 (7 bases). Sequencing was carried out using thymocytes. This CDR3 reads CASSQGAGASQETQYF. In DNA form, the CDR3 reads TGTGCCAGCAGCCAAGGGGCGGGGGCGTCCCAAGAGACCCAGTACTTC.